This T cell receptor beta chain derives from a study of cytomegalovirus exposure and HLA in healthy donors. General study results and limits: Sequence variants that were highly shared formed a cluster that was likely a sequencing artifact. Prior analysis indicated that the majority of TCR beta V segments exhibited productivity approximately 87% or approximately 30% of the time. As a later analysis showed, several of the most significant clusters appeared to be linked to common viral pathogens.

The V segment lost 5 bases and the J segment 7 bases; nucleotides outside the gene matches: 11. This CDR3 comprises 15 residues. The germline gives CDR1 SGHAT, CDR2 FQNNGV. The PCR made use of 60 Vbeta and 13 Jbeta primers. Original analysis: In a later analysis, around 10 million of about 80 million unique beta chains occurred in at least two donors. Some clones are missing from TCRdb's copy, which holds only in-frame ones; the method was immunoSEQ multiplex PCR. V and J calls plus clone size are reproduced from that table; the DNA served to infer D and trimming. The data contain some 200,000 clones, about 13% of them singletons. For this clone: Its target is unknown.

The chain couples TRBV11-2 to TRBJ2-1; 7 bases fit TRBD1. Specimen: PBMCs. The TCR comes from a man in his fifties or sixties in good health and CMV-seropositive. The CDR3 nucleotides are TGTGCCAGCAGCGAAGACAGGGTGGGAAGGAATGAGCAGTTCTTC. Protein sequence: CASSEDRVGRNEQFF.